The 26 T cell receptor beta chains listed next were all sequenced from one sample in a study of T cell changes during pregnancy in multiple sclerosis. Assay: immunoSEQ multiplex PCR; the TCRdb copy retains only in-frame clones and omits some. The repertoire consists of approximately 59,000 clones, with under 95% occurring once and the leading ten covering roughly 1.4%. The sequencing here drew on peripheral blood, taken in the third trimester of pregnancy. The receptor source for this set is a female donor in good health, enrolled as a control in a pregnancy study.

The chain carries TRBV7-9 and TRBJ1-2; D is uncertain. V lost 5 bases and J lost 2, with 15 bases in between. The germline V gene has CDR1 SEHNR and CDR2 FQNEAQ (reference sequence). The length of the CDR3 is 15 residues. The CDR3 loop is CASSRTAAENYGYTF. Here the CDR3 DNA reads TGTGCCAGCAGCCGTACCGCGGCAGAGAACTATGGCTACACCTTC.

This clone has more than one count but fewer than ten. The chain uses TRBV2 and TRBJ1-6; 7 nucleotides align to TRBD1. The CDR3 is made up of 15 amino acids. Germline-derived CDR1 and CDR2 are SNHLY and FYNNEI. Germline trimming cut 6 bases from V and 7 bases from J; bases unmatched to any gene: 9. As DNA, the CDR3 is TGTGCCAGCAGGGACAGGACAGTGGGAAATTCACCCCTCCACTTT. Amino acid sequence: CASRDRTVGNSPLHF. Filled out from reference TRBV2 and TRBJ1-6, the complete variable domain reads EPEVTQTPSHQVTQMGQEVILRCVPISNHLYFYWYRQILGQKVEFLVSFYNNEISEKSEIFDDQFSVERPDGSNFTLKIRSTKLEDSAMYFCASRDRTVGNSPLHFGNGTRLTVT.

The chain joins TRBV4-3 to TRBJ1-6, with D maybe TRBD1 (5 bases). This CDR3 spans 15 amino acids. Trimming cost V 1 base and J 2 bases, with 6 bases left between them. The germline V gene has CDR1 LGHNA and CDR2 YSLEER. CDR3 nucleotides: TGCGCCAGCAGCCAAGGGGGCCCCTATAATTCACCCCTCCACTTT. Encoded protein: CASSQGGPYNSPLHF.

This chain connects TRBV5-4 to TRBJ2-2, with 9 bases fitting TRBD2. The CDR3 sequence is 15 residues long. Germline values: CDR1 SGHNT, CDR2 YYREEE (reference sequence). V was clipped by 0 bases and J by 6 bases; unmatched bases: 3. The CDR3 region has the DNA TGTGCCAGCAGCTTGGTGGCGGGGGGGGCCGGGGAGCTGTTTTTT. Protein sequence: CASSLVAGGAGELFF.

The V gene is TRBV6-1, the J gene TRBJ1-2; D unclear. The V end lost 8 bases, the J end lost 4 bases, and 14 bases lay between the germline ends. Germline CDR1 and CDR2: MNHNS and SASEGT. The CDR3 is 13 amino acids. CDR3 sequence (DNA): TGTGCCAGCCTCGGGTCTCAAGCCTATGGCTACACCTTC. Its protein is CASLGSQAYGYTF.

The V and J genes are TRBV27 and TRBJ1-5; D gene ambiguous. CDR3 length: 14 residues. Germline lookup yields CDR1 MNHEY and CDR2 SMNVEV (reference sequence). Between the trimmed V and J ends, which lost 4 bases and 2 bases, there was a span of 9 bases. The CDR3 here is CASSWQRGNQPQHF. The CDR3 DNA sequence: TGTGCCAGCAGTTGGCAGAGGGGCAATCAGCCCCAGCATTTT.

This clone has a single count. The chain is built from TRBV18 and TRBJ1-2; D is uncertain. CDR3 length equals 13 residues. V was shortened by 2 bases and J by 1 base, with 5 bases between the two germline ends. Per germline, CDR1 KGHSH and CDR2 LQKENI. CDR3 in amino acids: CASSPGLNYGYTF. The DNA for the CDR3 is TGTGCCAGCTCACCAGGCCTTAACTATGGCTACACCTTC. Looking up the rest from reference TRBV18 and TRBJ1-2 gives the full variable domain: NAGVMQNPRHLVRRRGQEARLRCSPMKGHSHVYWYRQLPEEGLKFMVYLQKENIIDESGMPKERFSAEFPKEGPSILRIQQVVRGDSAAYFCASSPGLNYGYTFGSGTRLTVV.

The chain employs TRBV11-1 and TRBJ2-1; TRBD2 aligns across 10 bases. Germline V CDR1 and CDR2: SGHAT, FQDESV (reference sequence). The CDR3 covers 15 residues. V lost 1 base, J lost 9 bases, and 6 bases stayed unmatched. In nucleotides, the CDR3 is TGTGCCAGCAGCTTAGAGCGGGGGGGCCTAGGTGAGCAGTTCTTC. Protein: CASSLERGGLGEQFF.

This rearrangement joins TRBV7-2 to TRBJ1-6, with D perhaps TRBD1 (5 bases). V lost 6 bases and J lost 8, with 14 bases in between. There are 14 residues in the CDR3. Germline assignment: CDR1 SGHTA and CDR2 FQGNSA. Here the CDR3 reads CASRRDWGDSPLHF. The CDR3 DNA follows: TGTGCCAGCAGGAGGGATTGGGGGGATTCACCCCTCCACTTT.

CDR3 residues: CASSLAGGQGDTQYF. The CDR3 DNA is TGTGCCAGCAGCTTAGCGGGGGGGCAGGGAGATACGCAGTATTTT. This chain joins TRBV6-5 and TRBJ2-3; 11 nucleotides line up with TRBD2. Germline assignment: CDR1 MNHEY and CDR2 SVGAGI. The trim removed 6 bases at V and 5 bases at J, leaving 7 bases unmatched. The CDR3 covers 15 residues.

CDR3 DNA: TGTGCCAGCAGCACAACTAGCGGGGGCCACATTCAGTACTTC. Translating gives CASSTTSGGHIQYF. The chain joins TRBV13 to TRBJ2-4; the match to TRBD2 covers 11 bases. J gave up 8 bases and V 5 bases, and 5 bases lay outside the gene matches. The CDR3 has 14 amino acids. Germline CDR1 and CDR2: PRHDT and FYEKMQ (reference sequence).

The V gene is TRBV18, the J gene TRBJ1-2; TRBD1 is a possible D gene (5 bases). This CDR3 contains 15 residues. Trimming took 6 bases from V and 2 from J, leaving 16 bases between them. Germline loops: CDR1 KGHSH, CDR2 LQKENI. The CDR3 DNA follows: TGTGCCAGCTCCCCGACAGATAACATCAACTATGGCTACACCTTC. The encoded protein is CASSPTDNINYGYTF.

This chain links TRBV18 with TRBJ1-1; maybe TRBD1 (6 bases). V lost 3 bases and J lost 0, with 11 bases in between. From germline, CDR1 is KGHSH and CDR2 LQKENI. CDR3 length: 15 residues. The CDR3: CASSPRTVLNTEAFF. DNA for the CDR3: TGTGCCAGCTCACCGAGGACAGTATTGAACACTGAAGCTTTCTTT.

The J gene is TRBJ1-2, the V gene TRBV9, with D possibly being TRBD1 (6 bases). CDR1 and CDR2 from the germline V gene are SGDLS and YYNGEE. This CDR3 is 15 amino acids long. Trimming left V 3 bases short and J 0 bases short, with 12 bases between. The CDR3 loop is CASSDTRGSNYGYTF. CDR3 nucleotide sequence: TGTGCCAGCAGCGACACCAGGGGTTCTAACTATGGCTACACCTTC.

This clone has only one observation. The V and J genes are TRBV28 and TRBJ1-5, with D unclear. This CDR3 is built from 14 residues. Germline V gives CDR1 MDHEN, CDR2 SYDVKM. V was pared by 2 bases and J by 7 bases, with 12 bases between. CDR3 DNA sequence: TGTGCCAGCAGTTTAGTCGGTGGACTACAGCCCCAGCATTTT. Translation: CASSLVGGLQPQHF. Together with reference TRBV28 and TRBJ1-5, the CDR3 gives the full variable domain: DVKVTQSSRYLVKRTGEKVFLECVQDMDHENMFWYRQDPGLGLRLIYFSYDVKMKEKGDIPEGYSVSREKKERFSLILESASTNQTSMYLCASSLVGGLQPQHFGDGTRLSIL.

The chain combines TRBV9 with TRBJ1-6; TRBD1 might be the D (5 bases). Germline V gene sequence: CDR1 SGDLS, CDR2 YYNGEE. This CDR3 is 13 amino acids long. V dropped 4 bases and J dropped 9 bases, with 11 bases sitting between them. In DNA form, the CDR3 reads TGTGCCAGCAGCTTTGGGGGGGTTTCACCCCTCCACTTT. As protein: CASSFGGVSPLHF.

The genes are TRBV19 and TRBJ2-7; tentative D call: TRBD1 (6 bases). Trimming cost V 4 bases and J 5 bases, with 12 bases left between them. CDR1 and CDR2 from the germline V gene are LNHDA and SQIVND (reference sequence). CDR3 length: 13 amino acids. CDR3 DNA sequence: TGTGCCAGTAGTAGCAGGGGTGGGGACGAGCAGTACTTC. Translating it yields CASSSRGGDEQYF.

The V call is TRBV15, the J call TRBJ2-1; D not certain. CDR1 and CDR2 (germline): LNHNV, YYDKDF (reference sequence). This CDR3 is 14 amino acids long. The V gene lost 4 bases and the J gene lost 6 bases, with 13 bases spanning the gap. CDR3 DNA: TGTGCCACCAGCACCGGGTCAGTGGTCAATGAGCAGTTCTTC. Amino acid sequence: CATSTGSVVNEQFF.

This clone appeared a single time. The chain couples TRBV28 to TRBJ2-3; 7 bases agree with TRBD1. Losses at the gene ends were 4 bases for V and 1 base for J; bases not matched to a gene: 5. Germline V gene sequence: CDR1 MDHEN, CDR2 SYDVKM. This CDR3 region has 15 residues. CDR3 amino acids: CASSYRGVGTDTQYF. CDR3 bases: TGTGCCAGCAGTTACAGGGGCGTGGGCACAGATACGCAGTATTTT.

This chain links TRBV27 with TRBJ2-1, with 9 bases that match TRBD2. The J segment lost 7 bases and the V segment lost 4 bases, leaving 5 bases of the junction unmatched. Germline V gene lookup returns CDR1 MNHEY and CDR2 SMNVEV (reference sequence). The CDR3 has 14 residues. CDR3: CASSSPGLANEQFF. The CDR3 nucleotides are TGTGCCAGCAGTTCCCCGGGACTAGCTAATGAGCAGTTCTTC.

This rearrangement joins TRBV2 to TRBJ1-6; D might be TRBD1 (5 bases). CDR1 and CDR2 from the germline V gene are SNHLY and FYNNEI. Trimming took off 7 bases at V and 9 bases at J, with 19 bases between the two ends. The CDR3 consists of 15 residues. The CDR3 here is CASNGGGSSVSPLHF. For the CDR3, the DNA is TGTGCCAGCAATGGGGGGGGGAGTTCGGTTTCACCCCTCCACTTT.

This chain links TRBV6-5 with TRBJ1-4; 8 nucleotides align to TRBD1. V was clipped by 6 bases and J by 8 bases; unmatched bases: 8. Germline CDR1 MNHEY, CDR2 SVGAGI. The CDR3 loop spans 14 amino acids. CDR3 coding DNA: TGTGCCAGCAGCCCGACAGGGGTGGGAGAAAAACTGTTTTTT. Its protein is CASSPTGVGEKLFF.

The chain couples TRBV7-2 to TRBJ2-1; the match to TRBD2 covers 9 bases. In germline, CDR1 is SGHTA, CDR2 FQGNSA. The CDR3 sequence is 14 residues long. V lost 3 bases to trimming and J lost 6 bases; unmatched junction nucleotides: 3. The CDR3 coding sequence is TGTGCCAGCAGCTTGGGCGGGGGGGCCAATGAGCAGTTCTTC. Encoded protein: CASSLGGGANEQFF. Complete variable domain (other parts from reference TRBV7-2 and TRBJ2-1): GAGVSQSPSNKVTEKGKDVELRCDPISGHTALYWYRQSLGQGLEFLIYFQGNSAPDKSGLPSDRFSAERTGGSVSTLTIQRTQQEDSAVYLCASSLGGGANEQFFGPGTRLTVL.

The gene calls are TRBV5-6 and TRBJ1-1; D is undetermined. Trimming cost V 1 base and J 4 bases, with 8 bases left between them. The CDR3 has 13 amino acids. From germline, CDR1 is SGHDT and CDR2 YYEEEE. The DNA for the CDR3 is TGTGCCAGCAGCTTGACGGGTGGCACTGAAGCTTTCTTT. Its translation is CASSLTGGTEAFF.

In this sample, this clone turned up once. This chain connects TRBV15 to TRBJ2-1, with TRBD2 matching over 8 bases. Germline CDR1 LNHNV, CDR2 YYDKDF (reference sequence). Trimming took 1 base from V and 5 from J; bases not matched to a gene: 4. The length of the CDR3 is 15 residues. The CDR3 reads CATSRGRGADNEQFF. In nucleotides, the CDR3 is TGTGCCACCAGCAGAGGGCGGGGGGCAGACAATGAGCAGTTCTTC. The full variable domain, completed using reference TRBV15 and TRBJ2-1, is DAMVIQNPRYQVTQFGKPVTLSCSQTLNHNVMYWYQQKSSQAPKLLFHYYDKDFNNEADTPDNFQSRRPNTSFCFLDIRSPGLGDTAMYLCATSRGRGADNEQFFGPGTRLTVL.

The rearrangement links TRBV28 to TRBJ1-2; 9 nucleotides align to TRBD1. The length of the CDR3 is 17 residues. V gave up 3 bases and J gave up 3 bases; unmatched junction bases: 11. Germline-derived CDR1 and CDR2 are MDHEN and SYDVKM. CDR3 loop: CASSFVSHRGRDYGYTF. DNA for the CDR3: TGTGCCAGCAGTTTCGTATCCCACAGGGGGCGCGACTATGGCTACACCTTC.